These T cell receptor beta chains were read from a single sample in a study of control samples from healthy donors and cancer patients. The data were produced by immunoSEQ multiplex PCR, yet TCRdb's version contains in-frame clones alone and is incomplete. The sample includes about 140,000 clones, roughly 88% of them seen just once. Sample: blood. Source of these receptors: a man aged 18 to 30 in good health. CDR3s include the opening cysteine and the closing phenylalanine or tryptophan. A D gene is named only where the DNA matches it firmly. Clone size is given for some rows only: seen once, a few or many times, or a class if the clone is expanded.

CDR3 length | J gene | V gene | clone size | D gene | CDR3 DNA | CDR3 protein
15 | TRBJ1-1 | TRBV4-3 | . | . | TGCGCCAGCAGCCAAGATCAACAGGGAGACACTGAAGCTTTCTTT | CASSQDQQGDTEAFF
15 | TRBJ2-2 | TRBV5-1 | . | . | TGCGCCAGCAGCTTGGCCGGGGTTAACACCGGGGAGCTGTTTTTT | CASSLAGVNTGELFF
15 | TRBJ2-2 | TRBV11-2 | . | . | TGTGCCAGCAACCACGGACTGATTGGAGGCGGGGAGCTGTTTTTT | CASNHGLIGGGELFF
12 | TRBJ2-5 | TRBV30 | . | . | TGTGCCTGGAGTCCTAGGGGAGAGACCCAGTACTTC | CAWSPRGETQYF
13 | TRBJ1-5 | TRBV5-5 | . | . | TGTGCCAGCAGCTTTGACAGCCCAGGGGCCCAGCATTTT | CASSFDSPGAQHF
16 | TRBJ2-7 | TRBV11-1 | . | TRBD2 | TGTGCCAGCAGCTTAGAGTCCGGGGGGAACTCCTACGAGCAGTACTTC | CASSLESGGNSYEQYF
15 | TRBJ2-2 | TRBV5-4 | once | TRBD1 | TGTGCCAGCAGTCCCGGGACAGAACTCACCGGGGAGCTGTTTTTT | CASSPGTELTGELFF
15 | TRBJ2-3 | TRBV5-1 | . | TRBD1 | TGCGCCAGCAGCTCACAGGACAGGAACACAGATACGCAGTATTTT | CASSSQDRNTDTQYF
15 | TRBJ1-2 | TRBV2 | . | TRBD1 | TGTGCCAGCCTCCAGCAGGGACAGCTTTACCATGGCTACACCTTC | CASLQQGQLYHGYTF
16 | TRBJ1-3 | TRBV9 | . | . | TGTGCCAGCAGCGTAGGGGAGGAGGGGGTATTAAACACCATATATTTT | CASSVGEEGVLNTIYF
15 | TRBJ2-7 | TRBV5-1 | . | . | TGCGCCAGCAGTCGACGACAGGGAGGCCCCAACGAGCAGTACTTC | CASSRRQGGPNEQYF
14 | TRBJ2-1 | TRBV3-1/TRBV3-2 | . | . | TGTGCCAGCAGCCAAGAGGCCAGAAACAATGAGCAGTTCTTC | CASSQEARNNEQFF
14 | TRBJ2-7 | TRBV29-1 | . | TRBD1 | TGCAGCGTCGGTGCTCCGGACAGGGGATCCGAGCAGTACTTC | CSVGAPDRGSEQYF
13 | TRBJ1-1 | TRBV19 | . | . | TGTGCCAGTAGTGGGACATCCGGTGGGAAAGCTTTCTTT | CASSGTSGGKAFF
15 | TRBJ2-1 | TRBV4-3 | . | . | TGCGCCAGCAGCCAAGACCGGACCCGTTTCGATGAGCAGTTCTTC | CASSQDRTRFDEQFF
16 | TRBJ2-1 | TRBV19 | . | TRBD2 | TGTGCCAGTAGTCCCGGACTAGCGGGGGACCCCAATGAGCAGTTCTTC | CASSPGLAGDPNEQFF
16 | TRBJ2-3 | TRBV5-1 | . | TRBD2 | TGCGCCAGCAGCTCAAGACTCGGGGGGGCCTGGGATACGCAGTATTTT | CASSSRLGGAWDTQYF
13 | TRBJ2-2 | TRBV27 | . | . | TGTGCCAGCAGTTTCGCCAGGGCCGGGGAGCTGTTTTTT | CASSFARAGELFF
16 | TRBJ1-5 | TRBV19 | . | TRBD1 | TGTGCCAGTAGTATAGTCTGGACAGGGGGCGGTCAGCCCCAGCATTTT | CASSIVWTGGGQPQHF
15 | TRBJ1-1 | TRBV10-3 | once | . | TGTGCCATCAATCCGAACCCCGAACTGAACACTGAAGCTTTCTTT | CAINPNPELNTEAFF
13 | TRBJ1-1 | TRBV28 | . | . | TGTGCCAGCACCGGACACTTGGATACTGAAGCTTTCTTT | CASTGHLDTEAFF
16 | TRBJ2-2 | TRBV14 | . | TRBD1 | TGTGCCAGCAGCCGACCCGGGACAGTGAACACCGGGGAGCTGTTTTTT | CASSRPGTVNTGELFF
14 | TRBJ2-7 | TRBV28 | once | TRBD2 | TGTGCCAGCAGCCAAGGACTAGCGGGGGACGAGCAGTACTTC | CASSQGLAGDEQYF
15 | TRBJ2-3 | TRBV3-1/TRBV3-2 | . | TRBD2 | TGTGCCAGCAGGTCAAGACTAGCTGGCACAGATACGCAGTATTTT | CASRSRLAGTDTQYF
17 | TRBJ2-3 | TRBV3-1/TRBV3-2 | . | TRBD2 | TGTGCCAGCAGCCAAGATAGGACTAGCGGAGGCACAGATACGCAGTATTTT | CASSQDRTSGGTDTQYF
15 | TRBJ2-5 | TRBV11-1 | . | . | TGTGCCAGCAGCTTAGGGGGGCCATCCCAAGAGACCCAGTACTTC | CASSLGGPSQETQYF
17 | TRBJ2-3 | TRBV19 | . | TRBD2 | TGTGCCAGTAGTCCAAGGACTAGCGGGGGGCCCACAGATACGCAGTATTTT | CASSPRTSGGPTDTQYF
14 | TRBJ1-2 | TRBV5-4 | . | . | TGTGCCAGCAGCTTGGGGCCAGGGGAACTCGGCTACACCTTC | CASSLGPGELGYTF
16 | TRBJ2-7 | TRBV7-2 | . | TRBD1 | TGTGCCAGCAGCTTAGCCCTGGGACAGGGGATGGGTGAGCAGTACTTC | CASSLALGQGMGEQYF
14 | TRBJ2-3 | TRBV15 | . | . | TGTGCCACCAGCAGCGAGTCAGCTAGAGATACGCAGTATTTT | CATSSESARDTQYF
13 | TRBJ2-3 | TRBV2 | . | . | TGTGCCACCAGGGGGGGTTACACAGATACGCAGTATTTT | CATRGGYTDTQYF
14 | TRBJ2-3 | TRBV23-1 | . | . | TGCGCCAGCAGTCAATCGACCCGATCAGATACGCAGTATTTT | CASSQSTRSDTQYF
15 | TRBJ2-7 | TRBV28 | . | . | TGTGCCAGCAGTTTCTCAAGGACAGCCAACTACGAGCAGTACTTC | CASSFSRTANYEQYF
13 | TRBJ2-7 | TRBV12-3/TRBV12-4 | . | . | TGTGCCAGCAGTTATGACAGGCTCTACGAGCAGTACTTC | CASSYDRLYEQYF
15 | TRBJ1-2 | TRBV19 | . | TRBD1 | TGTGCCACACGGACAGGAGTCGTTTTCAATTATGGCTACACCTTC | CATRTGVVFNYGYTF
14 | TRBJ1-1 | TRBV5-8 | . | . | TGTGCCAGCAGCTTGGTTCGGGGGGTCACTGAAGCTTTCTTT | CASSLVRGVTEAFF
20 | TRBJ2-2 | TRBV28 | . | TRBD2 | TGTGCCAGCAGTCTCCCCGGGGTAGCGGGGGGCCCTCCGGGAACCGGGGAGCTGTTTTTT | CASSLPGVAGGPPGTGELFF
16 | TRBJ2-2 | TRBV3-1/TRBV3-2 | . | TRBD2 | TGTGCCAGCAGCCCCCAGGGACTAGCGATTTCCGGGGAGCTGTTTTTT | CASSPQGLAISGELFF
15 | TRBJ2-5 | TRBV7-3 | . | . | TGTGCCAGCAGCTTAACGAGGGGGGGACGAGAGACCCAGTACTTC | CASSLTRGGRETQYF
12 | TRBJ2-5 | TRBV2 | . | . | TGTGCCAGCCACAGCCTACAAGAGACCCAGTACTTC | CASHSLQETQYF
15 | TRBJ1-4 | TRBV4-3 | . | . | TGCGCCAGCAGCCAAGAGGGCAGGGATAATGAAAAACTGTTTTTT | CASSQEGRDNEKLFF